This T cell receptor beta chain derives from a study of regulatory T cells in long-lasting Graves disease. The CDR3 runs 13 residues. Germline CDR1 is MDHEN and CDR2 is SYDVKM. The V gene lost 6 bases and the J gene lost 0 bases, with 8 bases spanning the gap. In building TCR beta libraries, iRepertoire HTBI primers were used together with Arm-PCR of CDR3 regions. Via MiXCR, TCRdb re-called the multiplex PCR reads, giving one row per CDR3 protein. The sample contains 350,000 to 500,000 distinct CDR3 sequences, about 16% of which appear only once. Time point described: newly diagnosed GD, antithyroid drugs for less than 3 months. PBMCs were the source of the RNA used for TCR sequencing. This clonotype was counted ten times or more. These data were also reused for a study on T cells in Graves' hyperthyroidism and ophthalmopathy. According to that study: During a first-round RT-PCR of the TCR CDR3, the HTBI primer set was used.

J is TRBJ2-5 and V is TRBV28; D ambiguous. The receptor's source is a young woman with Graves disease. The input for sequencing was peripheral blood mononuclear cells (PBMCs), taken at new diagnosis, from a patient treated with antithyroid drugs. Here the CDR3 DNA reads TGTGCCAGCAGCCTTACTCACCAAGAGACCCAGTACTTC. This encodes CASSLTHQETQYF.